The present T cell receptor beta chain was sequenced within a study of T cells in Graves' hyperthyroidism and ophthalmopathy. Germline V gene lookup returns CDR1 MDHEN and CDR2 SYDVKM. The CDR3 spans 11 residues. Trimming removed 5 bases at V and 8 bases at J, with 9 bases between. The table lists this clonotype with many counts. TCR beta CDR3 regions were amplified from RNA. Initially, a first-round RT-PCR of the TCR CDR3 employed the HTBI primer set. TCRdb recomputed calls from the multiplex PCR reads with MiXCR, one row per CDR3 protein. The profile shows some 760,000 distinct CDR3 sequences, roughly 15% of them singletons.

Sequencing was done on a sample of blood. This chain connects TRBV28 to TRBJ1-1; tentative D call: TRBD1 (5 bases). The TCR was taken from a woman aged 18-35 years with Graves' hyperthyroidism. CDR3 amino acids: CASSVQGEAFF. The CDR3, as DNA: TGTGCCAGCAGTGTTCAGGGAGAAGCTTTCTTT.